A single sample is the source of the 7 T cell receptor beta chains below, sequenced in a study of T cell repertoires in cytomegalovirus infection. MiXCR was run by TCRdb on the reads, yielding one entry per CDR3 protein. The table shows some 700,000 distinct CDR3 sequences, with less than 40% occurring only once. The sequencing sample was made of PBMCs. Receptor source: a human donor in good health (CMV status not recorded). Some clones in this sample may be carry-over from other donors' samples.

J is TRBJ2-5 and V is TRBV24-1; D unresolved. Germline V gene sequence: CDR1 KGHDR, CDR2 SFDVKD. V lost 1 base and J lost 2, with 4 bases in between. This CDR3 spans 13 amino acids. CDR3 DNA sequence: TGTGCCACCAGTGATTTAATGCAAGAGACCCAGTACTTC. Translated, it gives CATSDLMQETQYF.

The chain uses TRBV20-1 and TRBJ2-1; 7 nucleotides align to TRBD2. The J segment lost 6 bases and the V segment lost 5 bases, leaving 13 bases of the junction unmatched. Germline values: CDR1 DFQATT, CDR2 SNEGSKA (reference sequence). CDR3 length: 15 amino acids. For the CDR3, the DNA is TGCAGTGCTGCGACTGCCGGGACTACAATCAATGAGCAGTTCTTC. Its translation is CSAATAGTTINEQFF.

This clonotype was counted once. The CDR3 DNA is TGTGCCTGGTGCCGTGACCGTCGCGCAACTAATGAAAAACTGTTTTTT. Translated: CAWCRDRRATNEKLFF. The chain recombines TRBV30 with TRBJ1-4; no clear D. Germline assignment: CDR1 GTSNPN and CDR2 SVGIG (reference sequence). V gave up 5 bases and J gave up 0 bases, with 16 bases separating them. This CDR3 spans 16 amino acids.

This clonotype was detected a few times. The chain joins TRBV11-2 to TRBJ2-1, with 13 bases aligning to TRBD2. There are 18 residues in the CDR3. Trimming cost V 3 bases and J 4 bases; bases outside gene matches: 9. Germline V gene data show CDR1 as SGHAT and CDR2 as FQNNGV. The CDR3 DNA is TGTGCCAGCAGCTTGGCCCCAGGGGGACTAGCGGGGTACAATGAGCAGTTCTTC. It specifies CASSLAPGGLAGYNEQFF.

This sequence joins TRBV11-1 and TRBJ1-1; D is possibly TRBD1 (6 bases). The ends were cut back, 5 bases at V and 0 bases at J, with 16 bases in the middle. This CDR3 has 16 amino acids. The germline V gene has CDR1 SGHAT and CDR2 FQDESV (reference sequence). The CDR3 loop is CASSLSGQLMNTEAFF. The CDR3 DNA follows: TGTGCCAGCAGCCTATCCGGACAGCTCATGAACACTGAAGCTTTCTTT.

The chain couples TRBV20-1 to TRBJ1-2; possibly TRBD1 for D (6 bases). The V gene's germline CDR1 is DFQATT and CDR2 SNEGSKA (reference sequence). The CDR3 is 13 amino acids. V was shortened by 7 bases and J by 6 bases, with 18 bases between the two germline ends. For the CDR3, the DNA is TGCAGTGGACGGGCAGGGGAGGTTCATGGCTACACCTTC. The encoded protein is CSGRAGEVHGYTF.

The CDR3 DNA is TGTGCCAGCAGCTACTCGGGAGAGGGGGTTTACTATGGCTACACCTTC. Its translation is CASSYSGEGVYYGYTF. J is TRBJ1-2 and V is TRBV7-9, with a possible D match to TRBD1 (6 bases). The germline gives CDR1 SEHNR, CDR2 FQNEAQ (reference sequence). The CDR3 contains 16 residues. V lost 4 bases, J lost 3 bases, and 18 bases lay in between.